Listed below are T cell receptor beta chains from one sample, sequenced in a study of OX40 agonist ivuxolimab in advanced cancers. Produced via immunoSEQ multiplex PCR; TCRdb's table is partial and in-frame only. The sample contains about 81,000 clones, about 80% of which appear only once. The sequenced sample was CD4+ or CD8+ T cells sorted from blood, obtained in a trial of the OX40 agonist ivuxolimab. These receptors all come from an adult with an advanced solid tumor such as melanoma, head and neck, liver or kidney cancer. The CDR3 runs from the conserved cysteine through the conserved F or W. D genes are given only for firm matches. Size values are once, few and many counts, or a class for expanded clones, and some rows have none.

NA	TRBV27	NA	TRBJ1-5	CASRSGVSNQPQHF	TGTGCCAGCAGATCTGGGGTTTCAAATCAGCCCCAGCATTTT
NA	TRBV19	TRBD1	TRBJ1-6	CASKTGTENSPLHF	TGTGCCAGTAAAACCGGGACAGAAAATTCACCCCTCCACTTT
few	TRBV28	TRBD1	TRBJ1-2	CASSPDRVRGYTF	TGTGCCAGCAGTCCGGACAGGGTTCGTGGCTACACCTTC
once	TRBV7-9	NA	TRBJ1-1	CASSLGANTEAFF	TGTGCCAGCAGCTTAGGGGCGAACACTGAAGCTTTCTTT
few	TRBV7-6	NA	TRBJ2-1	CASSRGGNEQFF	TGTGCCAGCAGCCGAGGAGGGAATGAGCAGTTCTTC
NA	TRBV5-1	TRBD1	TRBJ2-1	CASSPGQGFEQFF	TGCGCCAGCAGCCCCGGACAGGGATTTGAGCAGTTCTTC
many	TRBV2	TRBD1	TRBJ1-6	CASSVGDRSSPLHF	TGTGCCAGCAGTGTGGGGGACAGGAGTTCACCCCTCCACTTT
NA	TRBV15	NA	TRBJ1-2	CATSREFSSRLENGYTF	TGTGCCACCAGCAGAGAATTTTCGTCCAGGCTCGAAAATGGCTACACCTTC
NA	TRBV7-9	NA	TRBJ1-3	CASSLERVSGNTIYF	TGTGCCAGCAGCTTAGAAAGGGTGTCTGGAAACACCATATATTTT
once	TRBV27	NA	TRBJ1-4	CATVIATNEKLFF	TGTGCCACCGTTATAGCAACTAATGAAAAACTGTTTTTT
NA	TRBV7-9	TRBD1	TRBJ1-3	CASSLATGGGNTIYF	TGTGCCAGCAGCTTAGCGACAGGGGGTGGAAACACCATATATTTT
NA	TRBV28	NA	TRBJ2-3	CASSSSKDTQYF	TGTGCCAGCAGTTCGTCCAAAGATACGCAGTATTTT
NA	TRBV28	NA	TRBJ2-5	CASSFRVYQETQYF	TGTGCCAGCAGTTTTAGGGTGTACCAAGAGACCCAGTACTTC
NA	TRBV5-1	TRBD1	TRBJ2-5	CASSIPGQVMETQYF	TGCGCCAGCAGCATCCCGGGACAGGTTATGGAGACCCAGTACTTC
NA	TRBV15	NA	TRBJ1-1	CATSRDRSGLSLNTEAFF	TGTGCCACCAGCAGAGATCGGTCAGGGCTCTCCCTGAACACTGAAGCTTTCTTT
NA	TRBV7-6	NA	TRBJ2-3	CAIEAPNTDTQYF	TGTGCCATCGAAGCCCCCAACACAGATACGCAGTATTTT
NA	TRBV18	NA	TRBJ2-5	CASSQALGETQYF	TGTGCCAGCTCACAAGCGTTGGGGGAGACCCAGTACTTC
NA	TRBV10-3	NA	TRBJ1-3	CAIRDPNRATGNTIYF	TGTGCCATCAGAGACCCCAACAGGGCTACTGGAAACACCATATATTTT
NA	TRBV28	NA	TRBJ1-1	CASGGTEAFF	TGTGCCAGCGGGGGGACTGAAGCTTTCTTT